This entry lists 10 T cell receptor beta chains sequenced from one sample in a study of control samples from healthy donors and cancer patients. Sequenced by immunoSEQ multiplex PCR; TCRdb stores in-frame clones only, minus some. Of about 110,000 clones in the sample, around 89% are singletons; the top ten hold approximately 16%. Sequencing was done on a sample of blood. These receptors were collected from a woman in her 50s in good health.

The V and J genes are TRBV13 and TRBJ2-2; no clear D gene. Germline assignment: CDR1 PRHDT and CDR2 FYEKMQ (reference sequence). Trimming shortened V by 6 bases and J by 4 bases, and 24 bases separated the two germline ends. The CDR3 covers 18 residues. In DNA, the CDR3 is TGTGCCAGCAGGCCACCTGGATTAGCTCCTCGTCTCACCGGGGAGCTGTTTTTT. Amino acids: CASRPPGLAPRLTGELFF.

DNA of the CDR3: TGTGCCAGCATCACCGACAGGAGGGGTCTACAGCAGTACTTC. Encoded protein: CASITDRRGLQQYF. The chain carries TRBV6-6 and TRBJ2-7; tentatively, D is TRBD1 or TRBD2 (6 bases each). Per the germline V gene, CDR1 is MNHNY and CDR2 is SVGAGI (reference sequence). This CDR3 has 14 amino acids. The V end lost 7 bases, the J end lost 8 bases, and 21 bases lay between the germline ends.

J is TRBJ2-3 and V is TRBV7-2; D is uncertain. Germline values: CDR1 SGHTA, CDR2 FQGNSA. Trimming left V 3 bases short and J 0 bases short, with 10 bases between. This CDR3 comprises 15 residues. This CDR3 reads CASSLSSFSTDTQYF. The CDR3 DNA follows: TGTGCCAGCAGCTTGTCCTCCTTTAGCACAGATACGCAGTATTTT.

The chain combines TRBV9 with TRBJ2-1, with TRBD2 matching over 8 bases. Germline lookup yields CDR1 SGDLS and CDR2 YYNGEE. The CDR3 sequence is 14 residues long. V lost 7 bases to trimming and J lost 1 base; unmatched junction nucleotides: 4. CDR3 sequence: CASHPGGSYNEQFF. The CDR3 DNA follows: TGTGCCAGCCACCCGGGGGGGTCCTACAATGAGCAGTTCTTC. The whole variable domain, filled in from reference TRBV9 and TRBJ2-1, reads DSGVTQTPKHLITATGQRVTLRCSPRSGDLSVYWYQQSLDQGLQFLIQYYNGEERAKGNILERFSAQQFPDLHSELNLSSLELGDSALYFCASHPGGSYNEQFFGPGTRLTVL.

CDR3 in amino acids: CASSFAQFSNEQFF. The DNA for the CDR3 is TGTGCCAGCAGCTTTGCCCAATTTAGTAATGAGCAGTTCTTC. The chain has TRBV7-3 and TRBJ2-1; no clear D gene. The V end lost 3 bases, the J end lost 7 bases, and 13 bases lay between the germline ends. CDR1 SGHTA and CDR2 FQGTGA come from the germline V gene. CDR3 length: 14 amino acids.

Points on this clone: Other DNA sequences in the sample encode the same CDR3. The chain joins TRBV19 to TRBJ1-5; D remains ambiguous. Germline values: CDR1 LNHDA, CDR2 SQIVND (reference sequence). Trimming stripped 1 base from V and 0 bases from J, with 7 bases between. The CDR3 extends over 15 amino acids. The CDR3 bases are TGTGCCAGTAGTATAGGCCTATATAGCAATCAGCCCCAGCATTTT. It is translated as CASSIGLYSNQPQHF.

The V call is TRBV6-5, the J call TRBJ1-1; no firm D call. The CDR3 is 12 amino acids. Trimming removed 11 bases at V and 2 bases at J, with 12 bases between. Germline V gene sequence: CDR1 MNHEY, CDR2 SVGAGI. DNA of the CDR3: TGTGCCGCGTGGCGACTTAACACTGAAGCTTTCTTT. As protein: CAAWRLNTEAFF.

V and J are TRBV13 and TRBJ2-1; 10 bases line up with TRBD1. The germline gives CDR1 PRHDT, CDR2 FYEKMQ (reference sequence). The CDR3 length is 15 residues. J gave up 5 bases and V 4 bases, and 5 bases lay outside the gene matches. CDR3 loop: CASSSRDRGNNEQFF. CDR3 coding DNA: TGTGCCAGCAGCTCCCGGGACAGGGGAAACAATGAGCAGTTCTTC.

The chain links TRBV3-1 (or the pseudogene TRBV3-2) to TRBJ2-7; 7 bases match TRBD1. This CDR3 is 14 amino acids long. CDR1 is LGHDT and CDR2 is YNNKEL in the germline V gene (reference sequence). The V segment lost 4 bases and the J segment 7 bases; nucleotides outside the gene matches: 10. This CDR3 reads CASSPRTGDREQYV. The CDR3, as DNA: TGTGCCAGCAGCCCTCGTACAGGGGACCGGGAGCAGTACGTC.

The chain couples TRBV27 to TRBJ2-2; TRBD1 aligns across 7 bases. The CDR3 has 18 amino acids. With 1 base clipped from V and 5 bases from J, the junction kept 13 bases outside the gene matches. From germline, CDR1 is MNHEY and CDR2 SMNVEV (reference sequence). This CDR3 reads CASSLFPPDRSWTGELFF. Written as DNA, the CDR3 is TGTGCCAGCAGTTTATTCCCTCCGGACAGGTCGTGGACCGGGGAGCTGTTTTTT.